Detailed here is one T cell receptor (beta chain). Its binding antigen is unknown. The record has no base qualities; no much larger clone is one base away. The data belong to a study of T cell repertoires in cytomegalovirus infection (dated by TCRdb to between 2017 and 2020). Notes on the research overall: Donor HLA type was relevant to the analysis, because carriage of CMV infection together with the matching HLA type was indicated by public TCR beta signatures. Paper-wide results and their limitations: The ex vivo response was dominated by HLA-C-restricted CMV-specific TCR beta clonotypes, and the single most frequent clonotype in two of eight donors was supplied by these HLA-C-restricted clonotypes. Cumulative frequency of public TCR beta family members discriminated carriers of CMV infection plus the relevant HLA type in this cohort and an independent 352-donor cohort.

Sequenced using an Illumina HiSeq 1500. TCRdb passed the public sequencing reads through fastp at Q25 and MiXCR, retaining productive beta sequences. Rows merge per CDR3 protein into single entries with the most common DNA and genes. A total of some 180,000 distinct CDR3 sequences appear in this sample, roughly 15% of them only once. The ten largest clones take up approximately 26% of the sample. CDR1 SGDLS and CDR2 YYNGEE were looked up in the germline V gene. The CDR3 has 14 amino acids, counting the end cysteine and phenylalanine. Just the 42-base CDR3 DNA is kept, in frame starting at base 1. The germline ends are 9 bases apart after V is trimmed by 0 bases and J by 5 bases.

The sequence came from a human donor in good health (CMV status not recorded). Some clones in this sample may be carry-over from other donors' samples. The sequence is built from TRBV9 and TRBJ1-5; too little of a D gene remains to name it. Source material: CD8+ T cells from PBMCs. CDR3 reads: CASSVAGGHQPQHF. The base sequence is TGTGCCAGCAGCGTAGCCGGAGGGCATCAGCCCCAGCATTTT.